This T cell receptor beta chain emerged from a study of neurological immune-mediated disorders. Each TCR transcript was tagged with a 10-nucleotide random UMI during 5'RACE. TCRdb redid the calling of the 5' RACE reads with MiXCR, one entry per CDR3 protein. This table holds roughly 40,000 distinct CDR3 sequences, 2% to 3% found once. This clonotype came up many times. No antigen is known for it. Trimming pared 3 bases from V and 3 bases from J, leaving 14 bases between. Per the germline V gene, CDR1 is LGHNA and CDR2 is YNFKEQ. The CDR3 has 15 residues. General study results and limits: Expanded clones shared no CDR3 amino acid sequences across subjects, suggesting private repertoires in all groups.

The TCR comes from a man in his fifties or sixties with multiple sclerosis. The chain couples TRBV4-2 to TRBJ1-2; possibly TRBD1 for D (5 bases). Input material: PBMCs. The CDR3 loop is CASSHGPTDDYGYTF. CDR3 nucleotides: TGTGCCAGCAGCCATGGCCCGACAGACGACTATGGCTACACCTTC.